The 23 T cell receptor beta chains given below trace back to one sample, sequenced in a study of neurological immune-mediated disorders. TCRdb fed the 5' RACE reads into MiXCR, producing one record per CDR3 protein. The repertoire holds some 57,000 distinct CDR3 sequences, 3.8% seen once, with 6.5% in the top ten. Material: PBMCs. These TCRs come from a man in his sixties with multiple sclerosis.

This clonotype has at least ten counts. This chain connects TRBV27 to TRBJ1-1, with D unclear. The V end lost 2 bases, the J end lost 8 bases, and 12 bases lay between the germline ends. Germline V gene lookup returns CDR1 MNHEY and CDR2 SMNVEV (reference sequence). This CDR3 is 13 amino acids long. CDR3 sequence (DNA): TGTGCCAGCAGTTTAAGGCTGGGCGGGGAAGCTTTCTTT. This sequence encodes CASSLRLGGEAFF.

This clonotype has ten or more counts. V usage is TRBV5-1 and J usage is TRBJ1-1; D gene uncertain. Germline V gene lookup returns CDR1 SGHRS and CDR2 YFSETQ. This CDR3 is built from 13 residues. V gave up 4 bases and J gave up 5 bases, with 12 bases separating them. Here the CDR3 DNA reads TGCGCCAGCAGCCACCGGACGGATACTGAAGCTTTCTTT. It yields the protein CASSHRTDTEAFF.

Many counts were recorded for this clonotype. V usage is TRBV7-8 and J usage is TRBJ2-3; 7 bases fit TRBD2. V was pared by 3 bases and J by 2 bases, with 2 bases of the junction left unmatched. The CDR3 runs to 14 residues. Looked up from germline, CDR1 is SGHVS and CDR2 is FQNEAQ. The CDR3 protein is CASSLGTTTDTQYF. The CDR3 DNA sequence: TGTGCCAGCAGCTTGGGGACTACCACAGATACGCAGTATTTT.

This clonotype was detected ten times or more. V is TRBV2 and J is TRBJ2-7; weak D call: TRBD1 (6 bases). The length of the CDR3 is 17 residues. Between the trimmed V and J ends, which lost 1 base and 5 bases, there was a span of 21 bases. From germline, CDR1 is SNHLY and CDR2 FYNNEI. This chain's CDR3 is CASSEEQGKVVVDEQYF. CDR3 nucleotide sequence: TGTGCCAGCAGTGAAGAACAGGGAAAGGTGGTTGTTGACGAGCAGTACTTC.

This clonotype was recorded many times. V gene TRBV20-1 combines with J gene TRBJ2-7; D is unresolved. CDR3 size: 12 residues. Trimming shortened V by 6 bases and J by 2 bases, and 11 bases separated the two germline ends. Germline V gene data show CDR1 as DFQATT and CDR2 as SNEGSKA (reference sequence). Here the CDR3 reads CSAPDGPYEQYF. CDR3 nucleotides: TGCAGTGCCCCAGACGGGCCCTACGAGCAGTACTTC.

This clonotype was counted many times. This sequence joins TRBV28 and TRBJ2-3; 7 nucleotides agree with TRBD2. Germline CDR1 and CDR2: MDHEN and SYDVKM. V dropped 2 bases and J dropped 1; count of bases not matched to a gene: 9. The CDR3 totals 17 residues. The CDR3 DNA reads TGTGCCAGCAGTTTACCTAGCGGAGGGACTGGCACAGATACGCAGTATTTT. Translated: CASSLPSGGTGTDTQYF.

This clonotype was seen repeatedly, ten times or more. The V call is TRBV20-1, the J call TRBJ2-3; TRBD2 matches at 8 bases. Germline V gives CDR1 DFQATT, CDR2 SNEGSKA (reference sequence). V lost 5 bases, J lost 1 base, and 8 bases stayed unmatched. The CDR3 loop spans 15 amino acids. CDR3 bases: TGCAGTGCTCTACCTCTTAGCGGGGGCACAGATACGCAGTATTTT. Translating it yields CSALPLSGGTDTQYF.

This clonotype was detected many times. The J gene is TRBJ2-1, the V gene TRBV27; possible D gene TRBD1, 6 bases. V was cut by 4 bases and J by 8 bases, with 15 bases left in between. The CDR3 has 14 amino acids. Germline-derived CDR1 and CDR2 are MNHEY and SMNVEV (reference sequence). For the CDR3, the DNA is TGTGCCAGCAGTTCCCAGGGGTTAGGGTATGAGCAGTTCTTC. This translates into CASSSQGLGYEQFF.

This clonotype was seen ten or more times. The J gene is TRBJ1-1, the V gene TRBV20-1; D call uncertain. Trimming took off 0 bases at V and 1 base at J, with 6 bases between the two ends. The CDR3 is 13 amino acids. In germline, CDR1 is DFQATT, CDR2 SNEGSKA (reference sequence). For the CDR3, the DNA is TGCAGTGCTAGAGACGGCGGGAACACTGAAGCTTTCTTT. Encoded protein: CSARDGGNTEAFF.

This clonotype was observed many times. The rearrangement links TRBV5-1 to TRBJ1-6; 8 bases are shared with TRBD1. Germline CDR1 and CDR2: SGHRS and YFSETQ. Losses at the gene ends were 4 bases for V and 8 bases for J; bases not matched to a gene: 11. This CDR3 contains 16 residues. CDR3 DNA: TGCGCCAGCAGCCTGTACTCCGGACAGGGCCATTCACCCCTCCACTTT. Amino acid sequence: CASSLYSGQGHSPLHF. Supplemented by reference TRBV5-1 and TRBJ1-6, the full variable domain reads KAGVTQTPRYLIKTRGQQVTLSCSPISGHRSVSWYQQTPGQGLQFLFEYFSETQRNKGNFPGRFSGRQFSNSRSEMNVSTLELGDSALYLCASSLYSGQGHSPLHFGNGTRLTVT.

This clonotype occurred many times. V usage is TRBV5-1 and J usage is TRBJ2-5; D is unresolved. This CDR3 contains 17 residues. Germline V gene sequence: CDR1 SGHRS, CDR2 YFSETQ. Deletions cut 4 bases from V and 3 bases from J, with 22 bases between. The chain's CDR3 is CASSPTSTDPTKETQYF. CDR3 nucleotide sequence: TGCGCCAGCAGCCCGACCTCGACGGATCCCACCAAAGAGACCCAGTACTTC.

This chain's CDR3 is CASSPHPGRNTEAFF. The CDR3 coding sequence is TGTGCCAGCAGCCCACACCCCGGGCGGAACACTGAAGCTTTCTTT. This chain joins TRBV7-2 and TRBJ1-1, with D hard to call. From germline, CDR1 is SGHTA and CDR2 FQGNSA. Trimming removed 5 bases at V and 1 base at J, with 14 bases between. The CDR3 is 15 residues long.

This clonotype was observed at least ten times. The chain has TRBV7-6 and TRBJ2-3; the D call may be TRBD1 or TRBD2 (5 bases each). This CDR3 region has 14 residues. The V end was cut by 3 bases, the J end by 1 base, with 8 bases between. The germline V gene encodes CDR1 SGHVS and CDR2 FNYEAQ. CDR3 protein: CASSLGTGTDTQYF. The CDR3 DNA is TGTGCCAGCAGCTTGGGGACGGGCACAGATACGCAGTATTTT.

This clonotype was counted many times. A read error is possible here, since a much larger clone lies one base away. In DNA, the CDR3 is TGTGCCACCAGCAAGGGAAAGGGAAACTACGAGCAGTACTTC. It translates to CATSKGKGNYEQYF. The chain carries TRBV24-1 and TRBJ2-7; no definite D call. The CDR3 loop spans 14 amino acids. V was clipped by 7 bases and J by 3 bases, with 15 bases between them. Germline V gives CDR1 KGHDR, CDR2 SFDVKD.

This clonotype was recorded at least ten times. The chain joins TRBV7-3 to TRBJ2-2, with 7 nucleotides matching TRBD2. In germline, CDR1 is SGHTA, CDR2 FQGTGA. The V and J ends lost 5 bases and 6 bases, in that order; junction bases with no gene match: 6. The CDR3 is 14 amino acids. Written as DNA, the CDR3 is TGTGCCAGCAGCGCGGGGGTGACTGCCGGGGAGCTGTTTTTT. It translates to CASSAGVTAGELFF.

This clonotype has only a few counts. The CDR3 DNA reads TGCGCCAGCAGCCCCCAGGGCGACGAGACCCAGTACTTC. Encoded protein: CASSPQGDETQYF. V usage is TRBV5-1 and J usage is TRBJ2-5; TRBD1 is a possible D gene (5 bases). CDR3 size: 13 residues. CDR1 and CDR2 from the germline V gene are SGHRS and YFSETQ. V was pared by 4 bases and J by 5 bases, with 12 bases between.

Many counts were recorded for this clonotype. The chain has TRBV15 and TRBJ1-4; D is ambiguous. V gave up 0 bases and J gave up 12 bases, with 14 bases separating them. The CDR3 extends over 14 amino acids. The V gene's germline CDR1 is LNHNV and CDR2 YYDKDF (reference sequence). This CDR3 is CATSRDLTAGQLFF. CDR3 nucleotides: TGTGCCACCAGCAGAGATCTGACTGCGGGCCAACTGTTTTTT.

The table lists this clonotype with many counts. In nucleotides, the CDR3 is TGTGCCAGCAGTTACTCCGGGACCGACAATGAGCAGTTCTTC. Its protein is CASSYSGTDNEQFF. The chain is built from TRBV6-6 and TRBJ2-1; D assignment may be TRBD1 or TRBD2 (5 bases each). There are 14 residues in the CDR3. Germline values: CDR1 MNHNY, CDR2 SVGAGI (reference sequence). V was pared by 0 bases and J by 5 bases, with 8 bases between.

This clonotype was detected ten times or more. The V gene is TRBV28, the J gene TRBJ2-5, with 10 bases matching TRBD1. Germline-derived CDR1 and CDR2 are MDHEN and SYDVKM. With 6 bases clipped from V and 7 bases from J, the junction kept 8 bases outside the gene matches. The CDR3 extends over 14 amino acids. CDR3 region: CASRPYGQGGTQYF. CDR3 DNA: TGTGCCAGCAGACCCTACGGACAGGGGGGGACCCAGTACTTC.

The chain uses TRBV7-8 and TRBJ1-1; D uncertain. This CDR3 comprises 14 residues. Trimming cost V 1 base and J 2 bases, with 8 bases left between them. Germline V lookup: CDR1 SGHVS, CDR2 FQNEAQ. The CDR3 region has the DNA TGTGCCAGCAGCTTAGGGCCAGTTAACACTGAAGCTTTCTTT. Translated: CASSLGPVNTEAFF.

This clonotype was seen ten or more times. The rearrangement links TRBV5-1 to TRBJ2-1, with 14 bases identical to TRBD2. Per the germline V gene, CDR1 is SGHRS and CDR2 is YFSETQ. The CDR3 loop spans 17 amino acids. The ends lost 4 bases at V and 9 bases at J; junction bases unmatched: 12. CDR3 DNA: TGCGCCAGCAGCGCCGGGACTAGCGGGGGACCTGTCGGTGAGCAGTTCTTC. Translated: CASSAGTSGGPVGEQFF.

This clonotype was counted many times. The gene calls are TRBV5-1 and TRBJ2-2, with D possibly matching TRBD1 (6 bases). CDR1 is SGHRS, CDR2 YFSETQ, per germline. This CDR3 region has 16 residues. V lost 2 bases to trimming and J lost 4 bases, with 15 bases between them. CDR3 DNA: TGCGCCAGCAGCTTAACAGGGATGGGTTCCACCGGGGAGCTGTTTTTT. Protein sequence: CASSLTGMGSTGELFF.

Only a few counts were recorded for this clonotype. A read error is possible here, since a much larger clone lies one base away. The chain combines TRBV7-9 with TRBJ2-7, with a possible D match to TRBD1 (5 bases). CDR3 length: 12 residues. CDR1 and CDR2 (germline): SEHNR, FQNEAQ (reference sequence). DNA for the CDR3: TGTGACAGCAGCTCGGACAACTACGAGCAGTACTTC. Translated: CDSSSDNYEQYF.